This section outlines one T cell receptor beta chain sequence together with its context. The sample is drawn from a study of control samples from healthy donors and cancer patients. TCRdb keeps only in-frame clones here, not all; method: immunoSEQ multiplex PCR. Of 400,000 to 500,000 clones listed, 90% are singletons. The TCR was taken from a man aged 35-49 years with head and neck cancer. The sequenced sample consisted of PBMCs.

CDR3 loop: CATSRGGHNNEQFF. As DNA, the CDR3 is TGTGCCACCAGCAGAGGTGGACACAACAATGAGCAGTTCTTC. V is TRBV15 and J is TRBJ2-1, with D perhaps matching TRBD1 (5 bases). This CDR3 has 14 residues. The germline V gene encodes CDR1 LNHNV and CDR2 YYDKDF (reference sequence). Trimming shortened V by 1 base and J by 5 bases, and 9 bases separated the two germline ends.